The 17 T cell receptor beta chains in this list originate from one sample, sequenced in a study of T cells in localized non-small cell lung cancer. Produced via immunoSEQ multiplex PCR; TCRdb's table is partial and in-frame only. The table has about 26,000 clones, more than 75% seen once; the top ten hold about 4%. Sequenced material: peripheral blood, taken before any cancer treatment. These receptors were collected from a woman aged 35-75 years with stage I lung adenocarcinoma.

The V call is TRBV6-5, the J call TRBJ2-1; TRBD1 matches at 7 bases. The CDR3 has 14 residues. V gave up 6 bases and J gave up 4 bases; unmatched junction bases: 6. From germline, CDR1 is MNHEY and CDR2 SVGAGI. CDR3: CASRGRGPYNEQFF. In DNA form, the CDR3 reads TGTGCCAGCAGAGGTAGGGGGCCTTACAATGAGCAGTTCTTC.

The chain links TRBV5-4 to TRBJ2-1; no definite D call. The CDR3 totals 12 residues. CDR1 is SGHNT and CDR2 is YYREEE in the germline V gene (reference sequence). With 0 bases removed from V and 10 bases from J, the gap between germline ends came to 8 bases. The CDR3 DNA follows: TGTGCCAGCAGCTTGGCTCACGGAGAGCAGTTCTTC. Its protein product is CASSLAHGEQFF.

In its sample, this clone was seen a few times. The chain carries TRBV9 and TRBJ1-2; D gene unclear. The CDR3 spans 13 residues. In germline, CDR1 is SGDLS, CDR2 YYNGEE. Between the trimmed V and J ends, which lost 0 bases and 5 bases, there was a span of 8 bases. The CDR3 DNA is TGTGCCAGCAGCGTAGATCTGGTGTATGGCTACACCTTC. Its translation is CASSVDLVYGYTF. Full variable domain (outside the CDR3, taken from reference TRBV9 and TRBJ1-2): DSGVTQTPKHLITATGQRVTLRCSPRSGDLSVYWYQQSLDQGLQFLIQYYNGEERAKGNILERFSAQQFPDLHSELNLSSLELGDSALYFCASSVDLVYGYTFGSGTRLTVV.

J is TRBJ1-4 and V is TRBV27; no firm D call. The V gene lost 5 bases and the J gene lost 0 bases, with 16 bases spanning the gap. Germline values: CDR1 MNHEY, CDR2 SMNVEV (reference sequence). This CDR3 region has 17 residues. CDR3 DNA sequence: TGTGCCAGCAGTCGACAAGTCGGGCCTTCAACTAATGAAAAACTGTTTTTT. The encoded protein is CASSRQVGPSTNEKLFF. The full variable domain, with the rest looked up from reference TRBV27 and TRBJ1-4, is EAQVTQNPRYLITVTGKKLTVTCSQNMNHEYMSWYRQDPGLGLRQIYYSMNVEVTDKGDVPEGYKVSRKEKRNFPLILESPSPNQTSLYFCASSRQVGPSTNEKLFFGSGTQLSVL.

The CDR3 region is CASSLASAGELFF. CDR3 bases: TGTGCCAGCAGCTTAGCGTCCGCCGGGGAGCTGTTTTTT. The rearrangement joins TRBV7-7 to TRBJ2-2; D unclear. In germline, CDR1 is SSHAT, CDR2 FNYEAQ (reference sequence). This CDR3 region has 13 residues. Deletions cut 0 bases from V and 6 bases from J, with 5 bases between.

The chain is built from TRBV15 and TRBJ2-7, with D maybe TRBD1 (6 bases). V shed 2 bases and J shed 0 bases, with 14 bases lying between them. Germline V gene lookup returns CDR1 LNHNV and CDR2 YYDKDF (reference sequence). The CDR3 contains 16 residues. CDR3 DNA: TGTGCCACCAGCAGATTGGGTAGGGGGTACTCCTACGAGCAGTACTTC. It is translated as CATSRLGRGYSYEQYF.

This clone came up once. The chain employs TRBV23-1 and TRBJ2-5, with D unresolved. TRBV23-1 is sorted into the ORF group, with uncertain function. V lost 0 bases and J lost 1, with 12 bases in between. This CDR3 contains 16 residues. DNA of the CDR3: TGCGCCAGCAGTCAATCCCCTGACCTCTGCCAAGAGACCCAGTACTTC. This codes for CASSQSPDLCQETQYF.

CDR3 region: CASSIGPGEKLFF. CDR3 nucleotide sequence: TGTGCCAGCAGTATAGGGCCGGGTGAAAAACTGTTTTTT. The rearrangement joins TRBV2 to TRBJ1-4; D gene ambiguous. There are 13 residues in the CDR3. In germline, CDR1 is SNHLY, CDR2 FYNNEI. V shed 5 bases and J shed 7 bases, with 11 bases lying between them.

This CDR3 reads CSVEGRTYGYTF. CDR3 DNA sequence: TGCAGCGTTGAAGGGCGGACCTATGGCTACACCTTC. The chain couples TRBV29-1 to TRBJ1-2; D call uncertain. The CDR3 length is 12 residues. Germline lookup yields CDR1 SQVTM and CDR2 ANQGSEA. The V gene lost 1 base and the J gene lost 4 bases, with 7 bases spanning the gap. The complete variable domain, with remaining parts taken from reference TRBV29-1 and TRBJ1-2, reads SAVISQKPSRDICQRGTSLTIQCQVDSQVTMMFWYRQQPGQSLTLIATANQGSEATYESGFVIDKFPISRPNLTFSTLTVSNMSPEDSSIYLCSVEGRTYGYTFGSGTRLTVV.

The rearrangement links TRBV5-1 to TRBJ2-7, with TRBD1 identical over 7 bases. The V gene's germline CDR1 is SGHRS and CDR2 YFSETQ. The CDR3 is made up of 14 amino acids. V shed 1 base, J shed 5 bases, and the junction held 6 bases outside the gene matches. This CDR3 is CASSLYTGADEQYF. CDR3 sequence (DNA): TGCGCCAGCAGCTTGTATACAGGGGCTGACGAGCAGTACTTC.

The chain couples TRBV6-6 to TRBJ2-2; D might be TRBD1 (5 bases). V dropped 0 bases and J dropped 7 bases, with 9 bases sitting between them. The germline CDR1 and CDR2 sequences are MNHNY and SVGAGI (reference sequence). The CDR3 covers 14 residues. CDR3 in DNA: TGTGCCAGCAGTTACTCACAGGAAATCGGGGAGCTGTTTTTT. This gives the protein CASSYSQEIGELFF.

The chain is built from TRBV11-3 and TRBJ1-3, with 10 bases aligning to TRBD1. The CDR3 spans 20 residues. V lost 5 bases to trimming and J lost 1 base; unmatched junction nucleotides: 17. Germline V gives CDR1 SGHNT, CDR2 YENEEA. CDR3 loop: CASSRVLLTGTGVSGNTIYF. CDR3 DNA sequence: TGTGCCAGCAGCCGAGTACTCCTGACCGGGACAGGGGTTTCTGGAAACACCATATATTTT.

This chain links TRBV29-1 with TRBJ2-7, with D tentatively TRBD1 (6 bases). This CDR3 has 14 amino acids. V was pared by 2 bases and J by 2 bases, with 13 bases between. Per the germline V gene, CDR1 is SQVTM and CDR2 is ANQGSEA. In DNA, the CDR3 is TGCAGCGTTGAATCAGGACAGACCGCCTACGAGCAGTACTTC. Translation gives CSVESGQTAYEQYF.

The chain is built from TRBV2 and TRBJ1-5; the match to TRBD1 covers 7 bases. Germline V lookup: CDR1 SNHLY, CDR2 FYNNEI. This CDR3 contains 14 residues. The ends lost 5 bases at V and 1 base at J; junction bases unmatched: 2. This CDR3 reads CASSSGGSNQPQHF. Written as DNA, the CDR3 is TGTGCCAGCAGTTCAGGGGGGAGCAATCAGCCCCAGCATTTT.

CDR3 nucleotides: TGTGCCAGCAGTTTCACAGGGGCTTCCAATCAGCCCCAGCATTTT. It is translated as CASSFTGASNQPQHF. The chain has TRBV6-5 and TRBJ1-5; 7 bases are a match to TRBD1. J lost 3 bases, V lost 4 bases, and 6 bases had no gene match. The length of the CDR3 is 15 residues. The germline CDR1 and CDR2 sequences are MNHEY and SVGAGI.

This clone was recorded only once. This chain uses TRBV5-6 with TRBJ1-4; 8 bases are a match to TRBD1. The CDR3 length is 15 residues. V shed 4 bases, J shed 2 bases, and the junction held 4 bases outside the gene matches. Germline loops: CDR1 SGHDT, CDR2 YYEEEE. The chain's CDR3 is CASSVGQGTNEKLFF. DNA of the CDR3: TGTGCCAGCAGCGTAGGACAGGGTACTAATGAAAAACTGTTTTTT.

This chain links TRBV5-4 with TRBJ2-7; D might be TRBD1 (6 bases). The CDR3 runs to 16 residues. V lost 4 bases, J lost 3 bases, and 20 bases lay in between. CDR1 is SGHNT, CDR2 YYREEE, per germline (reference sequence). The CDR3 sequence is CASSPTGSSTFYEQYF. The CDR3 DNA follows: TGTGCCAGCAGCCCTACAGGGTCCTCAACCTTCTACGAGCAGTACTTC.